This T cell receptor (beta chain) was captured by sequencing in a study of T cells expressing NK-cell markers. Study-wide results and caveats: Top CD8+ clonotypes included the dominant CD3+CD56+NKG2C+ clonotypes in five to seven donors. The CD3+CD56-NKG2C+ fraction of a few donors was also led by these clonotypes. It remained uncertain whether the expanded NKG2C+ T cell clones were specific for HCMV antigens.

TCRdb reprocessed the 5' RACE reads and stores each CDR3 protein as one record, lacking DNA. This sample contains 200,000 to 300,000 distinct CDR3 sequences. The germline gives CDR1 KGHSH, CDR2 LQKENI. This CDR3 is 18 amino acids long. On this clonotype itself: The antigen is not known.

Source material: blood T cells: a sorted CD56 or NKG2C T cell subset, CD4+ or CD8+ T cells, or bulk PBMC T cells (not recorded which). The source of this sequence is a woman aged 18 to 75 in good health. This rearrangement joins TRBV18 to TRBJ2-1; TCRdb names TRBD2, which stays unverified in the absence of DNA. CDR3 sequence reads: CASSPPGLAGGHINEQFF.